The present entry profiles one T cell receptor beta chain with its context. These data come from a study of blood T cell repertoires in COVID-19. V lost 0 bases to trimming and J lost 0 bases; unmatched junction nucleotides: 4. Germline V gene lookup returns CDR1 MGHRA and CDR2 YSYEKL. The CDR3 has 16 amino acids. Clones were read by immunoSEQ multiplex PCR, and TCRdb kept only the in-frame ones, dropping some. The data show some 240,000 clones, 70% to 90% seen once. The chain employs TRBV4-1 and TRBJ2-5; 7 nucleotides agree with TRBD1. The origin of this receptor is a woman aged 50 to 60 who had been exposed to COVID-19. The specimen sequenced was PBMCs or T cells enriched from blood (not recorded which). The CDR3 DNA follows: TGCGCCAGCAGCCAAGACCGACAGGGTAACCAAGAGACCCAGTACTTC. This encodes CASSQDRQGNQETQYF.